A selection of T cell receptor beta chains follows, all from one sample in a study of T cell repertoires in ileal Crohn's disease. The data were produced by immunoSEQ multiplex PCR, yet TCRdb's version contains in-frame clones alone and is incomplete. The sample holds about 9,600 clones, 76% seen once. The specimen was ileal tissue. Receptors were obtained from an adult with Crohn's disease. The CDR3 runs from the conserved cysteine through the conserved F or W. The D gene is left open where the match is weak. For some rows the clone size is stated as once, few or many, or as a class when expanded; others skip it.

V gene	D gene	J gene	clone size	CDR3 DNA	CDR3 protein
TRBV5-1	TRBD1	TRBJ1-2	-	TGCGCCTCTGCCCGTACAGGGGCCCTTGGTTCGTATGGCTACACCTTC	CASARTGALGSYGYTF
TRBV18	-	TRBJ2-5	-	TGTGCCAGCTCACCACGGGGCGAAGAGACCCAGTACTTC	CASSPRGEETQYF
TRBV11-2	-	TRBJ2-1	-	TGTGCCAGCACCTTGACTGCCCTCTCCTACAATGAGCAGTTCTTC	CASTLTALSYNEQFF
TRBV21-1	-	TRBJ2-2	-	TGTGCCAGCAGCAATTTATGCAGACATTGCACCGGGGAGCTGTTTTTT	CASSNLCRHCTGELFF
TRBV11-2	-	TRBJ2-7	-	TGTGCCAGCAACCGGGACAACGGGTTTAACGAGCAGTACTTC	CASNRDNGFNEQYF
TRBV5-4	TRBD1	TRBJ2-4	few	TGTGCCAGCAGCTGGGGACAGGGCGAAAACATTCAGTACTTC	CASSWGQGENIQYF
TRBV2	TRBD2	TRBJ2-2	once	TGTGCCAGCAGCCCCGGACTAGCGGGAGGGCCCAACACCGGGGAGCTGTTTTTT	CASSPGLAGGPNTGELFF
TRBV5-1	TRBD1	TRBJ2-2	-	TGCGCCAGCAGCCCCGGGACAGTCACCGGGGAGCTGTTTTTT	CASSPGTVTGELFF
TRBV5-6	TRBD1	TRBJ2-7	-	TGTGCCAGCAGCTTGGGGGGACAGGGGGGTTACGAGCAGTACTTC	CASSLGGQGGYEQYF
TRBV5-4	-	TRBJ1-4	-	TGTGCCAGCACCTGGGACATTTCAACTAATGAAAAACTGTTTTTT	CASTWDISTNEKLFF
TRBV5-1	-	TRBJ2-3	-	TGCGCCAGCAGCGCTACTATGAGCTCAGATACGCAGTATTTT	CASSATMSSDTQYF
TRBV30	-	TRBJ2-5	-	TGTGCCTGTGGACGCGGGCTCCGGGAGACCCAGTACTTC	CACGRGLRETQYF
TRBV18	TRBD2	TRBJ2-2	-	TGTGCCAGCTCACCACTTAAGCGGGGGACTACGAACACCGGGGAGCTGTTTTTT	CASSPLKRGTTNTGELFF
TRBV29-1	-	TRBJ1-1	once	TGCAGCGTTGACATACAGGGGAACACTGAAGCTTTCTTT	CSVDIQGNTEAFF
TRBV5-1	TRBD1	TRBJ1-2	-	TGCGCCAGCAGCTTCGGACAGGGAAGCTATGGCTACACCTTC	CASSFGQGSYGYTF
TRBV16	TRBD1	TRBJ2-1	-	TGTGCCAGCAGCCCGACAGGGGGCCTTAACAATGAGCAGTTCTTC	CASSPTGGLNNEQFF
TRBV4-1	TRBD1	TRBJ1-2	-	TGCGCCAGCAGCCAGGTCCGACAGGGGGCTAAAGCCCCCTATGGCTACACCTTC	CASSQVRQGAKAPYGYTF
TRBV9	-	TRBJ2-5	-	TGTGCCAGCAGCTCCCTGGGGGCAGGTCAAGAGACCCAGTACTTC	CASSSLGAGQETQYF
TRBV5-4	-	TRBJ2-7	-	TGTGCCAGCAGCTCGGCCGGGACACATAACGAGCAGTACTTC	CASSSAGTHNEQYF
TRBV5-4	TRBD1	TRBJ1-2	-	TGTGCCAGCAGCTTGGGACAGGGAGGTGTGGATGGCTACACCTTC	CASSLGQGGVDGYTF
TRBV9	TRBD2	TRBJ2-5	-	TGTGCCAGCAGCCCTCCGGACGGGCGAGGGACTAGCGGGAGTTGGGAGACCCAGTACTTC	CASSPPDGRGTSGSWETQYF
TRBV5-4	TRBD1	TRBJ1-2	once	TGTGCCAGCAGCTTGGCTGTTACAGGGGCCCAGATGGGCTACACCTTC	CASSLAVTGAQMGYTF
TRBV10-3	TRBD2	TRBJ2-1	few	TGTGCCATCAGGGGACTAGCGGGTAATGAGCAGTTCTTC	CAIRGLAGNEQFF
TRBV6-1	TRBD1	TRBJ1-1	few	TGTGCCAGCAACTCCAACAGGGGATATGAAGCTTTCTTT	CASNSNRGYEAFF
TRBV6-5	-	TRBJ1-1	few	TGTGCCAGCAGCCGCGGCGTTATGACTGAAGCTTTCTTT	CASSRGVMTEAFF
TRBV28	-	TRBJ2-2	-	TGTGCCAGCAGTTCAGGGACGAACACCGGGGAGCTGTTTTTT	CASSSGTNTGELFF
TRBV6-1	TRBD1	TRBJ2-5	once	TGTGCCAGCAGTGAAACTGATGACAGGGAAGAGACCCAGTACTTC	CASSETDDREETQYF
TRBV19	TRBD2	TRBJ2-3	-	TGTGCCAGTAGTATAGTGGCTAGCGGGGGGGCAGATACGCAGTATTTT	CASSIVASGGADTQYF
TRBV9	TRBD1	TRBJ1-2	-	TGTGCCAGCAGCGTTTTACAGGGGGGCCCTTCTAACTATGGCTACACCTTC	CASSVLQGGPSNYGYTF
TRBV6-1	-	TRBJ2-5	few	TGTGCCAGCAGTACTAGTGAAGAGACCCAGTACTTC	CASSTSEETQYF
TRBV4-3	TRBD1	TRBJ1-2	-	TGCGCCAGCAGCCAAGTTATAGGGGGCGAGGGCTACACCTTC	CASSQVIGGEGYTF
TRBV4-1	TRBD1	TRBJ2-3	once	TGCGCCAGCAGCCCCTCAGGGGGACAGCACACAGATACGCAGTATTTT	CASSPSGGQHTDTQYF
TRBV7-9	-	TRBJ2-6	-	TGTGCCAGCAGCCCCACGGACTGGAGCCCTCCTGGGGCCAACGTCCTGACTTTC	CASSPTDWSPPGANVLTF
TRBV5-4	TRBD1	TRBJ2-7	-	TGTGCCAGCGCCCCACAGGGGATCTACGAGCAGTACTTC	CASAPQGIYEQYF
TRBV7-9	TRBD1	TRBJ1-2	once	TGTGCCAGCAGCTTTACAGGGGTGAATGGCTACACCTTC	CASSFTGVNGYTF
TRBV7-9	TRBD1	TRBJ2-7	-	TGTGCCAGCATCGGCTTAACGCGACAGGGGGCGGCCGAGCAGTACTTC	CASIGLTRQGAAEQYF
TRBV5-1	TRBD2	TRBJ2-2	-	TGCGCCAGCAGCCCAACTAGCGGGGGTCTCACCGGGGAGCTGTTTTTT	CASSPTSGGLTGELFF
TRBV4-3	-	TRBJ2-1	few	TGCGCCAGCAGCCATAGCGGCCAGAATGAGCAGTTCTTC	CASSHSGQNEQFF
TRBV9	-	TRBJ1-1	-	TGTGCCAGCAGCGTAGTAGGGGGAGAAACTGAAGCTTTCTTT	CASSVVGGETEAFF
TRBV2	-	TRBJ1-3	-	TGTGCCAGCAGTGAGAGACACTTCTCTGGAAACACCATATATTTT	CASSERHFSGNTIYF
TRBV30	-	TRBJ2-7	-	TGTGCCTGGAGAGCAGGTACCTACGAGCAGTACTTC	CAWRAGTYEQYF
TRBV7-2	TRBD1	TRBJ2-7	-	TGTGCCAGCAGCTTTGGGACAGGGGGAAACTACGAGCAGTACTTC	CASSFGTGGNYEQYF
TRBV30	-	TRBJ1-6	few	TGTGCCTGGAGTGTTGAGAACTTTGAGGGTTCACCCCTCCACTTT	CAWSVENFEGSPLHF
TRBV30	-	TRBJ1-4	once	TGTGCCTGGGGGGGAGGTAATGAAAAACTGTTTTTT	CAWGGGNEKLFF
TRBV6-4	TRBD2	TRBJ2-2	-	TGTGCCAGCGTCGGGGGGAGGACCGGGGAGCTGTTTTTT	CASVGGRTGELFF
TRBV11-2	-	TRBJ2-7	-	TGTGCCAGCAGCCTAGCCTCCAGCGGCGGGAACGAGCAGTACTTC	CASSLASSGGNEQYF